This entry describes one T cell receptor beta chain. Its antigen is currently unknown. The data originate from a study of T cell repertoires in cytomegalovirus infection. Study-level background: It can be stated that public TCR beta signatures indicated CMV infection as well as a matching HLA type. Study conclusions and caveats: Individuals carrying CMV plus the relevant HLA were identified by cumulative frequency of public TCR beta families. CMV-specific HLA-C-restricted TCR beta clonotypes dominated the ex vivo response.

MiXCR, run by TCRdb on the reads, gives a single entry per CDR3 protein. This table holds fewer than 550,000 distinct CDR3 sequences, 26% found once. Trimming removed 2 bases from V and 5 bases from J, with 12 bases in between. The germline V gene encodes CDR1 SGHVT and CDR2 SQSDAQ. The CDR3 consists of 15 residues. The sample taken for sequencing was PBMCs. This clonotype was obtained from a human donor in good health (CMV status not recorded). Some clones in this sample may be carry-over from other donors' samples. The chain uses TRBV7-4 and TRBJ2-2, with D perhaps matching TRBD1 (5 bases). CDR3 protein: CASSLPGSRTGELFF. CDR3 DNA: TGTGCCAGCAGCTTACCAGGGTCGCGTACCGGGGAGCTGTTTTTT. Variable domain in full (rest from reference TRBV7-4 and TRBJ2-2): GAGVSQSPRYKVAKRGRDVALRCDSISGHVTLYWYRQTLGQGSEVLTYSQSDAQRDKSGRPSGRFSAERPERSVSTLKIQRTEQGDSAVYLCASSLPGSRTGELFFGEGSRLTVL.